The entry below gives a single TCR beta chain sequence along with its context. These data are taken from a study of blood T cell repertoires in COVID-19. Study at large: COVID-19 samples collected from the United States, Italy and Spain covered acute and convalescent phases. The analysed material was cDNA or gDNA that came from T cells, B-cell-depleted T cells, or PBMCs.

Original data processing: It was from reference gene primer amplification that nucleated cell counts were estimated. Clones were sequenced by immunoSEQ multiplex PCR, and TCRdb holds only the in-frame ones, with some missing. V, J and clone size derive from that table, while D and trimming were established from the DNA sequence. The sample contains about 60,000 clones, just over 85% of which appear only once. Trimming cost V 5 bases and J 8 bases; bases outside gene matches: 7. This CDR3 is built from 15 residues. Germline CDR1 SGHAT, CDR2 FQNNGV. Sample: peripheral blood. The receptor was isolated from a woman older than 75 with active COVID-19. J is TRBJ2-1 and V is TRBV11-2; TRBD2 matches 12 bases. This chain's CDR3 is CASSPSSGGAYEQFF. DNA of the CDR3: TGTGCCAGCAGCCCATCTAGCGGGGGGGCGTATGAGCAGTTCTTC.